This is a list of T cell receptor beta chains from one sample in a study of T cell responses to AZD1222 COVID-19 vaccine. The protocol was immunoSEQ multiplex PCR, while the TCRdb copy is restricted to in-frame clones and leaves out a portion. The table shows under 50,000 clones, with roughly 89% occurring only once. The specimen comprised peripheral blood, sampled 28 days after the second AZD1222 dose. All receptors derive from an adult who received the AZD1222 COVID-19 vaccine. The CDR3 runs from the conserved cysteine through the conserved F or W. A D gene is named only where the DNA matches it firmly. Only some rows state a clone size, as once, few, many or a class for expanded clones.

j_gene: TRBJ1-6; abundance: NA; v_gene: TRBV7-9; d_gene: NA; CDR3aa: CASSSMELNSGSPLHF; CDR3nt: TGTGCCAGCAGCTCCATGGAACTTAACAGTGGTTCACCCCTCCACTTT
j_gene: TRBJ2-2; abundance: NA; v_gene: TRBV11-3; d_gene: TRBD2; CDR3aa: CASSSTGRPRGTGELFF; CDR3nt: TGTGCCAGCAGCTCAACCGGGAGGCCCCGCGGCACCGGGGAGCTGTTTTTT
j_gene: TRBJ2-7; abundance: NA; v_gene: TRBV3-1/TRBV3-2; d_gene: TRBD2; CDR3aa: CASSPRVAGSLEQYF; CDR3nt: TGTGCCAGCAGCCCCAGGGTAGCGGGGTCCCTCGAGCAGTACTTC
j_gene: TRBJ1-3; abundance: NA; v_gene: TRBV30; d_gene: NA; CDR3aa: CAWSNRAGNTIYF; CDR3nt: TGTGCCTGGAGTAACAGGGCTGGAAACACCATATATTTT
j_gene: TRBJ1-6; abundance: NA; v_gene: TRBV20-1; d_gene: NA; CDR3aa: CSASSGAESPLHF; CDR3nt: TGCAGTGCTAGTTCAGGGGCTGAATCACCCCTCCACTTT
j_gene: TRBJ1-2; abundance: once; v_gene: TRBV6-6; d_gene: NA; CDR3aa: CASSRSGSLADYGYTF; CDR3nt: TGTGCCAGCAGTCGATCCGGGTCCCTGGCAGACTATGGCTACACCTTC
j_gene: TRBJ2-1; abundance: NA; v_gene: TRBV9; d_gene: NA; CDR3aa: CASSSHFRGDEQFF; CDR3nt: TGTGCCAGCAGCTCCCATTTCAGGGGTGATGAGCAGTTCTTC
j_gene: TRBJ2-3; abundance: NA; v_gene: TRBV19; d_gene: NA; CDR3aa: CASSIPLSSTDTQYF; CDR3nt: TGTGCCAGTAGTATTCCGCTTTCTAGCACAGATACGCAGTATTTT
j_gene: TRBJ1-2; abundance: once; v_gene: TRBV28; d_gene: TRBD1; CDR3aa: CASLDRVDYGYTF; CDR3nt: TGTGCCAGCCTGGACAGGGTCGACTATGGCTACACCTTC
j_gene: TRBJ2-1; abundance: NA; v_gene: TRBV4-3; d_gene: NA; CDR3aa: CASSLGPQQFF; CDR3nt: TGCGCCAGCAGCCTCGGGCCTCAGCAGTTCTTC
j_gene: TRBJ2-1; abundance: NA; v_gene: TRBV27; d_gene: NA; CDR3aa: CASSFPGVGVNEQFF; CDR3nt: TGTGCCAGCAGTTTCCCGGGCGTTGGGGTCAATGAGCAGTTCTTC
j_gene: TRBJ2-2; abundance: few; v_gene: TRBV27; d_gene: NA; CDR3aa: CASSLTRATGELFF; CDR3nt: TGTGCCAGCAGTTTAACGAGGGCGACCGGGGAGCTGTTTTTT
j_gene: TRBJ1-6; abundance: NA; v_gene: TRBV5-1; d_gene: NA; CDR3aa: CASSLWRGDSPLHF; CDR3nt: TGCGCCAGCAGCCTCTGGAGAGGGGATTCACCCCTCCACTTT
j_gene: TRBJ2-2; abundance: medium-sized; v_gene: TRBV5-6; d_gene: NA; CDR3aa: CASSLALGELFF; CDR3nt: TGTGCCAGCAGCCTGGCACTAGGGGAGCTGTTTTTT
j_gene: TRBJ1-2; abundance: NA; v_gene: TRBV28; d_gene: TRBD1; CDR3aa: CASSLGQQDGYTF; CDR3nt: TGTGCCAGCAGTTTGGGACAGCAGGACGGCTACACCTTC
j_gene: TRBJ1-2; abundance: NA; v_gene: TRBV4-1; d_gene: NA; CDR3aa: CASSLSPGEENGYTF; CDR3nt: TGCGCCAGCAGCCTTTCCCCAGGGGAGGAGAATGGCTACACCTTC